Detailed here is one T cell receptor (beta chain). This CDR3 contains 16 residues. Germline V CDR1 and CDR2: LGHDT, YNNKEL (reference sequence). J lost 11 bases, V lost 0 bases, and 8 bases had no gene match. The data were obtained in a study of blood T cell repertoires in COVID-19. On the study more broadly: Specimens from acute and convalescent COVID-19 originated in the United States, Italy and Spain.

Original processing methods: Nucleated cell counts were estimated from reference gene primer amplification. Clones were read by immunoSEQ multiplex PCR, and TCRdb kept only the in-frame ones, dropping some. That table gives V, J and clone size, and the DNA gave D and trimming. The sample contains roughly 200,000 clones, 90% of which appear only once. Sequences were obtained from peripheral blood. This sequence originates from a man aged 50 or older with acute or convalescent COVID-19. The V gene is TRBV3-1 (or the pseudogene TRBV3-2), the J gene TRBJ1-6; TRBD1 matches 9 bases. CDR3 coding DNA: TGTGCCAGCAGCCAAGATTCGGGGACAGGGAGGACACCCCTCCACTTT. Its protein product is CASSQDSGTGRTPLHF.